These 18 T cell receptor beta chains share one sample of origin, sequenced in a study of cytomegalovirus exposure and HLA in healthy donors. The PCR made use of 60 Vbeta and 13 Jbeta primers. Produced via immunoSEQ multiplex PCR; TCRdb's table is partial and in-frame only. The sample has around 130,000 clones; around three quarters are singletons. The material sequenced was PBMCs. These receptors all stem from a male donor in good health and CMV-seronegative.

This chain links TRBV10-3 with TRBJ1-3; D remains ambiguous. This CDR3 comprises 13 residues. Germline CDR1 ENHRY, CDR2 SYGVKD. V was trimmed by 6 bases and J by 4 bases, leaving 10 bases between them. CDR3 nucleotide sequence: TGTGCCATCAGGAGGGAGTCCGGAAACACCATATATTTT. Translated: CAIRRESGNTIYF.

The chain recombines TRBV14 with TRBJ1-2; D is perhaps TRBD1 (6 bases). V dropped 0 bases and J dropped 2 bases, with 16 bases sitting between them. The CDR3 contains 17 residues. The germline CDR1 and CDR2 sequences are SGHDN and FVKESK. The CDR3 region is CASSQDPGARGNYGYTF. The DNA for the CDR3 is TGTGCCAGCAGCCAAGACCCGGGGGCGCGGGGGAACTATGGCTACACCTTC. Full variable domain (remainder filled in from reference TRBV14 and TRBJ1-2): EAGVTQFPSHSVIEKGQTVTLRCDPISGHDNLYWYRRVMGKEIKFLLHFVKESKQDESGMPNNRFLAERTGGTYSTLKVQPAELEDSGVYFCASSQDPGARGNYGYTFGSGTRLTVV.

This chain uses TRBV10-1 with TRBJ2-1, with a possible D match to TRBD2 (6 bases). V was cut by 4 bases and J by 7 bases, with 11 bases left in between. Germline CDR1 reads WNHNN; CDR2 reads SYGVQD (reference sequence). CDR3 size: 13 residues. The CDR3 region has the DNA TGCGCCAGCAGTGTAAGTCTAGCGAATGAGCAGTTCTTC. Translation gives CASSVSLANEQFF.

The rearrangement joins TRBV5-1 to TRBJ2-7, with TRBD1 matching 8 bases. V shed 2 bases and J 3 bases; nucleotides not matched to a gene: 4. Germline CDR1 is SGHRS and CDR2 is YFSETQ. The length of the CDR3 is 14 residues. The CDR3 is CASSFRTGNYEQYF. For the CDR3, the DNA is TGCGCCAGCAGCTTCAGGACAGGGAACTACGAGCAGTACTTC. The whole variable domain, remainder taken from reference TRBV5-1 and TRBJ2-7, is KAGVTQTPRYLIKTRGQQVTLSCSPISGHRSVSWYQQTPGQGLQFLFEYFSETQRNKGNFPGRFSGRQFSNSRSEMNVSTLELGDSALYLCASSFRTGNYEQYFGPGTRLTVT.

The chain combines TRBV7-9 with TRBJ2-7, with 9 bases fitting TRBD1. The CDR3 totals 15 residues. With 5 bases clipped from V and 4 bases from J, the junction kept 9 bases outside the gene matches. Germline CDR1 SEHNR, CDR2 FQNEAQ (reference sequence). The CDR3 is CASSHGDRAYYEQYF. DNA for the CDR3: TGTGCCAGCAGCCACGGGGACAGGGCGTATTACGAGCAGTACTTC.

The V and J genes are TRBV19 and TRBJ1-1; 7 nucleotides align to TRBD1. This CDR3 region has 16 residues. Germline lookup yields CDR1 LNHDA and CDR2 SQIVND (reference sequence). J was trimmed by 0 bases and V by 6 bases; bases with no gene match: 10. The CDR3 bases are TGTGCCAGTAGCACCAAGACAGGGCTCATGAACACTGAAGCTTTCTTT. Its translation: CASSTKTGLMNTEAFF.

This sequence joins TRBV7-2 and TRBJ2-7; 10 nucleotides line up with TRBD1. The V gene's germline CDR1 is SGHTA and CDR2 FQGNSA. J was trimmed by 3 bases and V by 4 bases; bases with no gene match: 3. CDR3 size: 14 residues. CDR3 sequence reads: CASSSWDRGYEQYF. The CDR3 bases are TGTGCCAGCAGCTCCTGGGACAGGGGCTACGAGCAGTACTTC.

This clone was observed a few times. The chain employs TRBV4-1 and TRBJ2-3; D gene uncertain. The CDR3 is 15 amino acids. Germline-derived CDR1 and CDR2 are MGHRA and YSYEKL. V gave up 2 bases and J gave up 4 bases, with 13 bases separating them. The CDR3 reads CASSQPDYPADTQYF. The CDR3 DNA reads as TGCGCCAGCAGCCAACCCGATTATCCGGCAGATACGCAGTATTTT.

The count of this clone is one. This sequence joins TRBV5-5 and TRBJ2-3, with a tentative D call TRBD1 (6 bases). CDR3 length: 16 amino acids. The ends were cut back, 1 base at V and 5 bases at J, with 17 bases in the middle. The germline CDR1 and CDR2 sequences are SGHKS and YYEKEE (reference sequence). CDR3 DNA sequence: TGTGCCAGCAGCTTGTTAACAGGGTCGGTTTTAGATACGCAGTATTTT. This sequence encodes CASSLLTGSVLDTQYF.

This clone has more than one count but fewer than ten. The rearrangement uses TRBV30 and TRBJ1-2, with D maybe TRBD1 (6 bases). The V gene lost 4 bases and the J gene lost 3 bases, with 21 bases spanning the gap. In germline, CDR1 is GTSNPN, CDR2 SVGIG (reference sequence). CDR3 length equals 16 residues. The CDR3 region has the DNA TGTGCCTGGACTGAAATCCCATTGGGGGCGCACTATGGCTACACCTTC. Amino acids: CAWTEIPLGAHYGYTF.

The chain has TRBV5-4 and TRBJ2-3, with 14 bases matching TRBD2. Germline V gene lookup returns CDR1 SGHNT and CDR2 YYREEE (reference sequence). The CDR3 length is 15 residues. With 4 bases clipped from V and 3 bases from J, the junction kept 1 base outside the gene matches. CDR3 in DNA: TGTGCCAGCAGCCGGACTAGCGGGGGGACAGATACGCAGTATTTT. This codes for CASSRTSGGTDTQYF.

J is TRBJ2-7 and V is TRBV30; 7 bases fit TRBD1. The CDR3 length is 17 residues. With 2 bases clipped from V and 1 base from J, the junction kept 14 bases outside the gene matches. Germline loops: CDR1 GTSNPN, CDR2 SVGIG (reference sequence). The CDR3 nucleotides are TGTGCCTGGAGTTCGCAAAATACCGGGACAGTATCCTACGAGCAGTACTTC. Translated, it gives CAWSSQNTGTVSYEQYF.

The rearrangement links TRBV9 to TRBJ2-1, with D maybe TRBD2 (6 bases). The germline V and J ends were trimmed by 3 bases and 8 bases, with 18 bases remaining between them. The CDR3 has 15 amino acids. Germline CDR1 reads SGDLS; CDR2 reads YYNGEE. The CDR3 loop reads CASSDPGGEVDEQFF. CDR3 nucleotides: TGTGCCAGCAGCGACCCTGGCGGGGAGGTCGATGAGCAGTTCTTC.

The rearrangement links TRBV9 to TRBJ2-7, with 15 bases aligning to TRBD2. J was trimmed by 5 bases and V by 4 bases; bases with no gene match: 4. The germline CDR1 and CDR2 sequences are SGDLS and YYNGEE. The CDR3 loop spans 15 amino acids. CDR3 in DNA: TGTGCCAGCAGCTACGGGACTAGCGGGGGGCACGAGCAGTACTTC. Amino acids: CASSYGTSGGHEQYF.

This clone turned up a few times. V and J are TRBV5-6 and TRBJ1-1, with a weak D call TRBD1 (5 bases). The CDR3 runs 13 residues. Per the germline V gene, CDR1 is SGHDT and CDR2 is YYEEEE. The germline V and J ends were trimmed by 2 bases and 4 bases, with 9 bases remaining between them. In DNA form, the CDR3 reads TGTGCCAGCAGCTTTGGGGGGACCACTGAAGCTTTCTTT. As protein: CASSFGGTTEAFF.

This clone turned up a few times. Compared with germline, one end of the junction differs, possibly owing to a read error. The gene calls are TRBV4-3 and TRBJ2-2; TRBD2 agrees at 7 bases. Germline loops: CDR1 LGHNA, CDR2 YSLEER. CDR3 length: 15 amino acids. In DNA form, the CDR3 reads TGCGCCAGCAGCCAAGATCTCAATAGAGTCGGGGGGTCGGTTTTT. Translating it yields CASSQDLNRVGGSVF.

The chain joins TRBV19 to TRBJ1-5; D is unclear. From germline, CDR1 is LNHDA and CDR2 SQIVND (reference sequence). Deletions cut 5 bases from V and 3 bases from J, with 14 bases between. The CDR3 has 15 residues. The CDR3 DNA reads TGTGCCAGTAGTTCCCTCCTAGACTTCAATCAGCCCCAGCATTTT. Translation: CASSSLLDFNQPQHF.

The chain uses TRBV2 and TRBJ1-3, with D possibly matching TRBD1 (6 bases). The CDR3 is 14 amino acids. V was pared by 5 bases and J by 0 bases, with 8 bases between. Germline CDR1 and CDR2: SNHLY and FYNNEI. DNA for the CDR3: TGTGCCAGCAGTCGGGACACCTCTGGAAACACCATATATTTT. It codes for CASSRDTSGNTIYF.